The 6 T cell receptor beta chains presented below share a single source sample, sequenced in a study of T cell responses to AZD1222 COVID-19 vaccine. Clones were read by immunoSEQ multiplex PCR, and TCRdb kept only the in-frame ones, dropping some. This sample has about 100,000 clones, with about nine tenths found just once. Material: peripheral blood, obtained 28 days after the second AZD1222 dose. These receptors originate from an adult who received the AZD1222 COVID-19 vaccine.

The chain has TRBV28 and TRBJ2-2, with 10 bases aligning to TRBD1. Germline V gene data show CDR1 as MDHEN and CDR2 as SYDVKM. J lost 8 bases, V lost 7 bases, and 10 bases had no gene match. The CDR3 totals 15 residues. CDR3 sequence (DNA): TGTGCCAGCATCCTTGGGACAGGGGCGCAGGGGGAGCTGTTTTTT. Protein product: CASILGTGAQGELFF.

The chain joins TRBV28 to TRBJ1-6; D might be TRBD1 (6 bases). V gave up 4 bases and J gave up 7 bases, with 14 bases separating them. Germline V gives CDR1 MDHEN, CDR2 SYDVKM. CDR3 length equals 15 residues. This CDR3 reads CASSYPTGANSPLHF. The CDR3 DNA follows: TGTGCCAGCAGTTATCCGACAGGCGCCAATTCACCCCTCCACTTT.

As regards this clone: One end of the junction is discordant with germline, which a read error may explain. This rearrangement joins TRBV20-1 to TRBJ2-3; D is unclear. The CDR3 consists of 10 residues. Germline CDR1 is DFQATT and CDR2 is SNEGSKA (reference sequence). The CDR3 DNA follows: TGCAGTCCTAGGACAGATACGCAGTATTTT. Translated: CSPRTDTQYF.

V and J are TRBV19 and TRBJ1-6; D perhaps matches TRBD1 (6 bases). There are 15 residues in the CDR3. Germline CDR1 reads LNHDA; CDR2 reads SQIVND (reference sequence). The germline V and J ends were trimmed by 5 bases and 9 bases, with 17 bases remaining between them. The chain's CDR3 is CASSPTGGVASPLHF. As DNA, the CDR3 is TGTGCCAGTAGTCCGACGGGGGGCGTCGCTTCACCCCTCCACTTT.

DNA for the CDR3: TGTGCCAGCACCCTGGCGAATCAGGGTGAGCAGTTCTTC. Translated, it gives CASTLANQGEQFF. This chain connects TRBV28 to TRBJ2-1; TRBD1 might be the D (5 bases). V was shortened by 7 bases and J by 9 bases, with 16 bases between the two germline ends. The CDR3 sequence is 13 residues long. Germline V gene sequence: CDR1 MDHEN, CDR2 SYDVKM.

The chain employs TRBV20-1 and TRBJ2-7, with TRBD2 identical over 10 bases. Germline CDR1 is DFQATT and CDR2 is SNEGSKA (reference sequence). The J segment lost 6 bases and the V segment lost 3 bases, leaving 5 bases of the junction unmatched. The CDR3 is 13 amino acids. The CDR3 spells CSASPSGRSEQYF. DNA of the CDR3: TGCAGTGCTAGTCCTAGCGGGAGAAGCGAGCAGTACTTC.